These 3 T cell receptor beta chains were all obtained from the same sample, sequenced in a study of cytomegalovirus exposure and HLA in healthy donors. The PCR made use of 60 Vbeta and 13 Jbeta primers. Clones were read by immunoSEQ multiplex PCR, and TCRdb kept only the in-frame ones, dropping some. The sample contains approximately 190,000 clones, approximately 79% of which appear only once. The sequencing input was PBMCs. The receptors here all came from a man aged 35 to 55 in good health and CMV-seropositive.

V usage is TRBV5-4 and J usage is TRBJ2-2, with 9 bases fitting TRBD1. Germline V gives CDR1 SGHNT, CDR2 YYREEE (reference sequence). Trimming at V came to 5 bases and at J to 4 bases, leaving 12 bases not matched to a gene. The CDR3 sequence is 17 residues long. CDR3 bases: TGTGCCAGCAGACCCGACGGACAGGGGAGTGCCACCGGGGAGCTGTTTTTT. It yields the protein CASRPDGQGSATGELFF.

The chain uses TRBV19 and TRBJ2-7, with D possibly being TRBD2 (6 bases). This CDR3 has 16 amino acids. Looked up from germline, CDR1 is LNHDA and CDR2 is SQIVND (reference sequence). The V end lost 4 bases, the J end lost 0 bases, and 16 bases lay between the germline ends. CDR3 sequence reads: CASSRRGMSISYEQYF. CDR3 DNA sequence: TGTGCCAGTAGTAGGAGGGGAATGAGCATCTCCTACGAGCAGTACTTC.

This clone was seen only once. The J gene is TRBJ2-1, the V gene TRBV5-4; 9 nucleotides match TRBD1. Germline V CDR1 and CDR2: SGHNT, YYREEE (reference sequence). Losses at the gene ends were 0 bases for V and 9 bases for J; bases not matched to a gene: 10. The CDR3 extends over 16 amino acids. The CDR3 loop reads CASSLGDRGVVGEQFF. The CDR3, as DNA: TGTGCCAGCAGCTTGGGTGACAGGGGGGTTGTCGGTGAGCAGTTCTTC.